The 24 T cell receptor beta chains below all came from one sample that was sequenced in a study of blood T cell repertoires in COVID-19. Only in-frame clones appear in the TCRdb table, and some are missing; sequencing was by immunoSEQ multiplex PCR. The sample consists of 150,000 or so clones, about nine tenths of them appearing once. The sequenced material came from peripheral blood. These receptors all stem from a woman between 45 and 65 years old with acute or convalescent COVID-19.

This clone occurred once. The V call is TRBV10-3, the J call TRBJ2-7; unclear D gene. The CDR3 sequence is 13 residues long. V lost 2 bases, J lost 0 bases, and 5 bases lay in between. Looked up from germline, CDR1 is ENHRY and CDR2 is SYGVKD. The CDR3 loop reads CAISETHSYEQYF. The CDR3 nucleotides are TGTGCCATCAGTGAGACTCACTCCTACGAGCAGTACTTC.

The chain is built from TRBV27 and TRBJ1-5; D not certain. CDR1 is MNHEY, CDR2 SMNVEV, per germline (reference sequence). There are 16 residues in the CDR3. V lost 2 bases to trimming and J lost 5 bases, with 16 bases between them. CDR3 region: CASSLNQAGKDQPQHF. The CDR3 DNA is TGTGCCAGCAGTTTAAACCAGGCAGGAAAGGATCAGCCCCAGCATTTT.

The CDR3 sequence: CAWSAGEEQYF. The CDR3 DNA sequence: TGTGCCTGGAGCGCTGGTGAGGAGCAGTACTTC. V and J are TRBV30 and TRBJ2-7; D is unclear. There are 11 residues in the CDR3. Germline CDR1 and CDR2: GTSNPN and SVGIG (reference sequence). The germline V and J ends were trimmed by 3 bases and 7 bases, with 10 bases remaining between them. Full variable domain (rest looked up from reference TRBV30 and TRBJ2-7): SQTIHQWPATLVQPVGSPLSLECTVEGTSNPNLYWYRQAAGRGLQLLFYSVGIGQISSEVPQNLSASRPQDRQFILSSKKLLLSDSGFYLCAWSAGEEQYFGPGTRLTVT.

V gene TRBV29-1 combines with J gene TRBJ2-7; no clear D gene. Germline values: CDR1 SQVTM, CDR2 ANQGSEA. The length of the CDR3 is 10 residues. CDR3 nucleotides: TGCAGTGAGAACCCCTACGAGCAGTACTTC. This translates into CSENPYEQYF.

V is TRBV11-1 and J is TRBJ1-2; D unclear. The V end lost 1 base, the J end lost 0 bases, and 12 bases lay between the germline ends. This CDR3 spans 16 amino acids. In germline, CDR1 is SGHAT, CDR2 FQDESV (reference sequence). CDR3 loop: CASSLDGGRANYGYTF. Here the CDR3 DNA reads TGTGCCAGCAGCTTAGACGGTGGGAGAGCTAACTATGGCTACACCTTC.

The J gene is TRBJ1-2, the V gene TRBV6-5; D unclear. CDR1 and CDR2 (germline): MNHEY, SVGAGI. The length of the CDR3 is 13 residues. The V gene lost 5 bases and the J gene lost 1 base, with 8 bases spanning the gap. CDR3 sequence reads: CASSPGFNYGYTF. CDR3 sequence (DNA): TGTGCCAGCAGTCCTGGCTTTAACTATGGCTACACCTTC.

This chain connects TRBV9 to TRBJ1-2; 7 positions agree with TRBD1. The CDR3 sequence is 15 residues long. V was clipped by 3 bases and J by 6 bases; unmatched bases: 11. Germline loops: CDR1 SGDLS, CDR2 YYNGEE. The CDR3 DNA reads TGTGCCAGCAGCGGTCTTAAAGGGGGCGCAAATGGCTACACCTTC. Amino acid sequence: CASSGLKGGANGYTF.

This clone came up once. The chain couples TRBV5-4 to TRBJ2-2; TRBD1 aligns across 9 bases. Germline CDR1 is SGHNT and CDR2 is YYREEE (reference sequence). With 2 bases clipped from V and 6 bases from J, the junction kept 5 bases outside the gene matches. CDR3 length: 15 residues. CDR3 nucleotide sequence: TGTGCCAGCAGCTTCGACAGGGGGTCTGCCGGGGAGCTGTTTTTT. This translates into CASSFDRGSAGELFF.

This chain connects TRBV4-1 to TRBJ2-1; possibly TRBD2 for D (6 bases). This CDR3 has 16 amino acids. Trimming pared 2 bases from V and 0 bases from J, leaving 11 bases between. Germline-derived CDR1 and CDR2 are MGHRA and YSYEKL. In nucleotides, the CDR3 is TGCGCCAGCAGCCAACCCGGGGGAGTCTCCTACAATGAGCAGTTCTTC. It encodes CASSQPGGVSYNEQFF.

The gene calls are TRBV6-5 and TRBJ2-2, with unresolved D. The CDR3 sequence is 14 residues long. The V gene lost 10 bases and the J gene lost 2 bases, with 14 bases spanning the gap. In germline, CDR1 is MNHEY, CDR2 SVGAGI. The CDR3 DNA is TGTGCCATCTCAGTTACACATAACACCGGGGAGCTGTTTTTT. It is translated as CAISVTHNTGELFF.

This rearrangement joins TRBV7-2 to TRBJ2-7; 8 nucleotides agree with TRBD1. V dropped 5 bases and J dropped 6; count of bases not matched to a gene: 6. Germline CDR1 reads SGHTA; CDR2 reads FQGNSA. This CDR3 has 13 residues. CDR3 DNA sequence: TGTGCCAGCAGCAAACGACAGGGGATCGAGCAGTACTTC. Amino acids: CASSKRQGIEQYF.

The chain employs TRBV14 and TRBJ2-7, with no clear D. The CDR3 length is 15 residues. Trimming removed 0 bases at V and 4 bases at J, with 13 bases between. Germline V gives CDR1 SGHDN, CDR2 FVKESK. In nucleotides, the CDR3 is TGTGCCAGCAGCCAAGAAGGTAACAGTCTGTACGAGCAGTACTTC. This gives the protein CASSQEGNSLYEQYF.

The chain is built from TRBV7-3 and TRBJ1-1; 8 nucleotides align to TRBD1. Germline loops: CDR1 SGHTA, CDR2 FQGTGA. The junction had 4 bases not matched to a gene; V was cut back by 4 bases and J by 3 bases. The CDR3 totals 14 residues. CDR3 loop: CASSSGQGHTEAFF. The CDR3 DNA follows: TGTGCCAGCAGCTCCGGACAGGGACACACTGAAGCTTTCTTT. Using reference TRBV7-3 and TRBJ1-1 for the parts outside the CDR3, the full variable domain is GAGVSQTPSNKVTEKGKYVELRCDPISGHTALYWYRQSLGQGPEFLIYFQGTGAADDSGLPNDRFFAVRPEGSVSTLKIQRTERGDSAVYLCASSSGQGHTEAFFGQGTRLTVV.

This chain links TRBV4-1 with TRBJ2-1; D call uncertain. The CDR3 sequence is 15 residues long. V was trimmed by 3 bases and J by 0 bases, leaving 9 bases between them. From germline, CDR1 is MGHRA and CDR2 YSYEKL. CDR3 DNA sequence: TGCGCCAGCAGCCAGACTGTAAGCTCCTACAATGAGCAGTTCTTC. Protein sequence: CASSQTVSSYNEQFF.

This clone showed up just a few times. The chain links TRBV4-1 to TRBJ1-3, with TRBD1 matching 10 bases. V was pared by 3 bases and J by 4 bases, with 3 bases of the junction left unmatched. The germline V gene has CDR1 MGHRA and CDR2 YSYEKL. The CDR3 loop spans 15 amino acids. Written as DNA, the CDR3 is TGCGCCAGCAGCCATGGACAGGGGGACGGAAACACCATATATTTT. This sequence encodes CASSHGQGDGNTIYF.

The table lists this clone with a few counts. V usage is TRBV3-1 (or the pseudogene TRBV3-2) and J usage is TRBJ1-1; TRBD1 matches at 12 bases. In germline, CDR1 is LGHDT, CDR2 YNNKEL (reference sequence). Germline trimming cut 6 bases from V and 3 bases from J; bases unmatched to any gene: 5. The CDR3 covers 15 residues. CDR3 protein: CASSSGTGGDTEAFF. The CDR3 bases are TGTGCCAGCAGTTCCGGGACAGGGGGCGACACTGAAGCTTTCTTT.

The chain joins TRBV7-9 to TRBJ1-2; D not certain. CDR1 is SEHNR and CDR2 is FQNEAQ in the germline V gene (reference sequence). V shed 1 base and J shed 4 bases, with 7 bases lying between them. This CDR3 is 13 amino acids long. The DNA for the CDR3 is TGTGCCAGCAGCTTAGGACAATCCTATGGCTACACCTTC. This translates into CASSLGQSYGYTF.

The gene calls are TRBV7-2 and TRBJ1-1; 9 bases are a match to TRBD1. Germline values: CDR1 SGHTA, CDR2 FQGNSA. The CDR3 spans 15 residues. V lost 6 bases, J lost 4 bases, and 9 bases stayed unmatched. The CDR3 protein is CASRNNRGRSTEAFF. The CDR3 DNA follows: TGTGCCAGCAGGAATAACAGGGGGCGCAGCACTGAAGCTTTCTTT.

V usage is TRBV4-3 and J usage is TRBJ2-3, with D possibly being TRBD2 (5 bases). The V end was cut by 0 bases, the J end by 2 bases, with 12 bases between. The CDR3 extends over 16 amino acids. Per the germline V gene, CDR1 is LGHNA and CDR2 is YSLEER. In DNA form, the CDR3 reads TGCGCCAGCAGCCAAGATGCGGCTAGCACCACAGATACGCAGTATTTT. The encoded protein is CASSQDAASTTDTQYF.

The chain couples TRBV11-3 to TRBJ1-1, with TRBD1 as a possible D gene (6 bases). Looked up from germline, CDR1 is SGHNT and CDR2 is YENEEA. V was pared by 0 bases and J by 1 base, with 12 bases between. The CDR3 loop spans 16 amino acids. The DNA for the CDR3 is TGTGCCAGCAGCTTAGATTACGGGGGGCGGAACACTGAAGCTTTCTTT. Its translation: CASSLDYGGRNTEAFF.

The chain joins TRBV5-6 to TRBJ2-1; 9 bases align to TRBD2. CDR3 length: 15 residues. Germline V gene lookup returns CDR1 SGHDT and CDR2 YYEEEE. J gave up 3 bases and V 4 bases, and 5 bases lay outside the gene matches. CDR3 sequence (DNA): TGTGCCAGCAGCCTGGGACTAGCCGACTACAATGAGCAGTTCTTC. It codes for CASSLGLADYNEQFF.

In DNA, the CDR3 is TGTGCCAGCAGCCTCGATGGGGCGTCCTACAATGAGCAGTTCTTC. Encoded protein: CASSLDGASYNEQFF. V usage is TRBV5-5 and J usage is TRBJ2-1; D may be TRBD1 (5 bases). CDR3 length equals 15 residues. V lost 4 bases, J lost 1 base, and 12 bases lay in between. From germline, CDR1 is SGHKS and CDR2 YYEKEE (reference sequence).

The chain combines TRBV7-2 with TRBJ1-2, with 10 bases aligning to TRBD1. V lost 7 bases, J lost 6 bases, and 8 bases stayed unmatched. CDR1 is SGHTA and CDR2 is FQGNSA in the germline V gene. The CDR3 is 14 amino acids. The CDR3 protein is CASKLRDRGDGYTF. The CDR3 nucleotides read TGTGCCAGCAAGTTAAGGGACAGGGGTGATGGCTACACCTTC.

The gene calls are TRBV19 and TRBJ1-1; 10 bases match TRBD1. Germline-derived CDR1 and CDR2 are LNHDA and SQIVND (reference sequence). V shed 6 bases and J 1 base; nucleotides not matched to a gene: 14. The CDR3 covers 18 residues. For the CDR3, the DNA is TGTGCCAGTAGCGGATCCGGGACAGGGGCCTTTGGGAACACTGAAGCTTTCTTT. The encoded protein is CASSGSGTGAFGNTEAFF.